The 14 T cell receptor beta chains reported below all come from one sample, sequenced in a study of glioma-infiltrating T cells after dendritic cell vaccination (dated by TCRdb to about 2016). The library relied on the immunoSEQ multiplex PCR assay. TCRdb obtained this table from immuneACCESS and retained in-frame rearrangements with V and J assigned. These tables miss some clones; where compared with another copy, unresolved V genes account for less than half of the shortfall, and the remainder is unexplained. Within this sample are about 49,000 clones, with less than 90% of them counted one time only. The leading ten clones occupy roughly 10% of the sample. The specimen was blood, collected before dendritic cell vaccination. Receptors originate from a human donor with glioblastoma.

This clone appeared a few times. The V call is TRBV5-1, the J call TRBJ1-2; D unresolved. Germline V gives CDR1 SGHRS, CDR2 YFSETQ. The CDR3 is 16 residues long. Between the trimmed V and J ends, which lost 8 bases and 5 bases, there was a span of 25 bases. The CDR3 loop is CARDRVIHRIGYGYTF. The CDR3 DNA reads as TGCGCCAGAGACCGGGTGATCCACCGGATAGGTTATGGCTACACCTTC.

This clone was seen only once. CDR3 DNA sequence: TGTGCCAGCAGCTTAGTAACGACAGGGTTCGATGAAAAACTGTTTTTT. Translation gives CASSLVTTGFDEKLFF. The rearrangement uses TRBV11-2 and TRBJ1-4; 7 positions match TRBD1. The CDR3 has 16 residues. The germline V gene has CDR1 SGHAT and CDR2 FQNNGV. V was pared by 1 base and J by 6 bases, with 8 bases of the junction left unmatched.

This clone was found a few times. The chain uses TRBV14 and TRBJ1-4, with 7 bases identical to TRBD1. CDR1 and CDR2 (germline): SGHDN, FVKESK. The trim removed 3 bases at V and 4 bases at J, leaving 11 bases unmatched. The CDR3 is 17 residues long. CDR3 residues: CASSQDRIRGFNEKLFF. The CDR3 DNA reads TGTGCCAGCAGCCAGGACAGGATCAGAGGTTTTAATGAAAAACTGTTTTTT.

This chain links TRBV5-1 with TRBJ2-7; 11 bases line up with TRBD1. CDR1 is SGHRS and CDR2 is YFSETQ in the germline V gene. V lost 5 bases, J lost 6 bases, and 7 bases stayed unmatched. This CDR3 is 14 amino acids long. For the CDR3, the DNA is TGCGCCAGCAGTATTGGACAGGGGGCGGGCGAGCAGTACTTC. Amino acids: CASSIGQGAGEQYF.

V usage is TRBV6-1 and J usage is TRBJ1-2; D might be TRBD1 (6 bases). Per germline, CDR1 MNHNS and CDR2 SASEGT. The CDR3 is 12 residues long. V was shortened by 6 bases and J by 4 bases, with 9 bases between the two germline ends. The CDR3 region is CASRTGTYGYTF. CDR3 nucleotides: TGTGCCAGCAGAACAGGGACCTATGGCTACACCTTC.

The chain has TRBV19 and TRBJ2-7; TRBD1 agrees at 7 bases. Losses at the gene ends were 3 bases for V and 0 bases for J; bases not matched to a gene: 5. Germline V gives CDR1 LNHDA, CDR2 SQIVND (reference sequence). This CDR3 spans 15 amino acids. The CDR3 is CASSMVRQGSYEQYF. In DNA, the CDR3 is TGTGCCAGTAGTATGGTGCGACAGGGCTCCTACGAGCAGTACTTC.

The chain links TRBV2 to TRBJ2-3, with TRBD2 matching 10 bases. Trimming removed 7 bases from V and 4 bases from J; junction bases left unmatched: 8. Germline V CDR1 and CDR2: SNHLY, FYNNEI. The CDR3 loop spans 15 amino acids. The CDR3 here is CASKASGSRADTQYF. CDR3 in DNA: TGTGCCAGCAAGGCTAGCGGGAGCAGAGCAGATACGCAGTATTTT.

The J gene is TRBJ1-1, the V gene TRBV19, with unresolved D. V was clipped by 4 bases and J by 0 bases, with 12 bases between them. The CDR3 loop spans 15 amino acids. CDR1 is LNHDA and CDR2 is SQIVND in the germline V gene (reference sequence). The chain's CDR3 is CASSTFTVMNTEAFF. The CDR3, as DNA: TGTGCCAGTAGTACCTTTACAGTCATGAACACTGAAGCTTTCTTT.

This chain joins TRBV6-1 and TRBJ2-7, with unresolved D. Trimming cost V 2 bases and J 9 bases, with 14 bases left between them. This CDR3 contains 13 residues. The germline gives CDR1 MNHNS, CDR2 SASEGT. The CDR3 region is CASSESSRLGQYF. The CDR3 DNA reads as TGTGCCAGCAGTGAAAGTAGCAGACTGGGGCAGTACTTC.

V and J are TRBV12-5 and TRBJ1-2; the D gene is possibly TRBD1 (5 bases). CDR3 length: 13 residues. Per germline, CDR1 LGHNT and CDR2 FRNRAP. V lost 5 bases, J lost 1 base, and 8 bases lay in between. CDR3 protein: CASGQGFNYGYTF. The CDR3 DNA reads as TGTGCTAGTGGTCAGGGCTTTAACTATGGCTACACCTTC.

This chain uses TRBV6-1 with TRBJ2-1; D may be TRBD2 (6 bases). V lost 6 bases and J 4 bases, leaving 13 bases between the germline ends. The CDR3 has 14 amino acids. Per germline, CDR1 MNHNS and CDR2 SASEGT. CDR3 protein: CASSFSGSYNEQFF. In DNA form, the CDR3 reads TGTGCCAGCAGCTTCAGCGGGTCTTACAATGAGCAGTTCTTC.

The chain carries TRBV14 and TRBJ1-2, with TRBD1 matching over 8 bases. Germline-derived CDR1 and CDR2 are SGHDN and FVKESK. V dropped 8 bases and J dropped 8; count of bases not matched to a gene: 4. This CDR3 region has 11 residues. The CDR3 DNA is TGTGCCAGCGGACAGGGTGAAGGCTACACCTTC. Translating it yields CASGQGEGYTF.

V usage is TRBV2 and J usage is TRBJ2-3; perhaps TRBD1 as D (6 bases). The CDR3 has 15 residues. V gave up 7 bases and J gave up 2 bases, with 16 bases separating them. The V gene's germline CDR1 is SNHLY and CDR2 FYNNEI. This CDR3 is CASKAGARPTDTQYF. CDR3 in DNA: TGTGCCAGCAAGGCAGGGGCGAGACCCACAGATACGCAGTATTTT.

The gene calls are TRBV11-3 and TRBJ2-2; TRBD1 matches 9 bases. There are 15 residues in the CDR3. From germline, CDR1 is SGHNT and CDR2 YENEEA. V dropped 4 bases and J dropped 2; count of bases not matched to a gene: 2. In nucleotides, the CDR3 is TGTGCCAGCAGCTCACAGGGGGCAAACACCGGGGAGCTGTTTTTT. It encodes CASSSQGANTGELFF.